The clone carrying this T cell receptor (beta chain) was recorded only once. The data derive from a study of blood T cell repertoires in COVID-19. This CDR3 spans 14 amino acids. From germline, CDR1 is KGHDR and CDR2 SFDVKD. The V segment lost 4 bases and the J segment 6 bases; nucleotides outside the gene matches: 5. Clones were read by immunoSEQ multiplex PCR, and TCRdb kept only the in-frame ones, dropping some. The table includes roughly 190,000 clones, under 90% detected once. Sequenced sample: peripheral blood. The chain uses TRBV24-1 and TRBJ1-1, with 9 bases aligning to TRBD1. This clonotype was obtained from a human donor in a cohort sampled during active COVID-19. CDR3 sequence: CATSDEQGASEAFF. The CDR3 bases are TGTGCCACCAGTGACGAACAGGGGGCCTCTGAAGCTTTCTTT.